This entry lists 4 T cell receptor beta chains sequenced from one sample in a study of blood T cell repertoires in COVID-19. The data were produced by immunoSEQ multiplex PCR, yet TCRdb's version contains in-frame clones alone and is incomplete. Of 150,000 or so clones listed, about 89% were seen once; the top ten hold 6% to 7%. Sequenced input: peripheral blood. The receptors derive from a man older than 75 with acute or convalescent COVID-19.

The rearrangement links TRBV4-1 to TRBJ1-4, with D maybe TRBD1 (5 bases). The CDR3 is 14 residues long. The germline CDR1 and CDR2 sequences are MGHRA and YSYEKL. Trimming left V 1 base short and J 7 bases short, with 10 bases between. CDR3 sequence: CASSQAGHPEKLFF. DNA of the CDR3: TGCGCCAGCAGCCAAGCCGGACACCCTGAAAAACTGTTTTTT.

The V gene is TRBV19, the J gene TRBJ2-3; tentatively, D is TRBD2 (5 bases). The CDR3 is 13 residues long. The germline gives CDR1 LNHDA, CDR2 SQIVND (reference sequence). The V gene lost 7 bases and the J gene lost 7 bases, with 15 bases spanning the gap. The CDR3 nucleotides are TGTGCCAGTACCCCCTCCGGGGTGAATACGCAGTATTTT. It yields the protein CASTPSGVNTQYF.

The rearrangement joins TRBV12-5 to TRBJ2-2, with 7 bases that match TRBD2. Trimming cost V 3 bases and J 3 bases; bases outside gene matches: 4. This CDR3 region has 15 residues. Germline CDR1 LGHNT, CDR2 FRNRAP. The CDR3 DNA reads TGTGCTAGTGGTTTCGCAGGGAGGGACACCGGGGAGCTGTTTTTT. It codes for CASGFAGRDTGELFF.

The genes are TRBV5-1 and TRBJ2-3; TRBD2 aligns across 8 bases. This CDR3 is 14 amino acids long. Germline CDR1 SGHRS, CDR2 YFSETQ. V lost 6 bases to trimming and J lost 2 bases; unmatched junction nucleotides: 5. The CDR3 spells CASNRGGSTDTQYF. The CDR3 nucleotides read TGCGCCAGCAACCGGGGGGGCTCCACAGATACGCAGTATTTT. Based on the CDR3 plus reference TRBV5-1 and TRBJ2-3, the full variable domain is KAGVTQTPRYLIKTRGQQVTLSCSPISGHRSVSWYQQTPGQGLQFLFEYFSETQRNKGNFPGRFSGRQFSNSRSEMNVSTLELGDSALYLCASNRGGSTDTQYFGPGTRLTVL.